Following are 7 T cell receptor beta chains from one sample sequenced in a study of cytomegalovirus exposure and HLA in healthy donors. Repertoires were generated with immunoSEQ multiplex PCR, while TCRdb's copy carries only in-frame clones and drops some. The sample lists 300,000 to 400,000 clones; 88% were seen once. The sample was PBMCs. These receptors were collected from a man aged 25-40 years in good health and CMV-seronegative.

CDR3 region: CSVAGQGAGDTQYF. The CDR3 DNA reads TGCAGCGTGGCCGGACAGGGGGCAGGAGATACGCAGTATTTT. V is TRBV29-1 and J is TRBJ2-3; TRBD1 matches at 11 bases. The germline V gene has CDR1 SQVTM and CDR2 ANQGSEA. The CDR3 totals 14 residues. V dropped 6 bases and J dropped 5; count of bases not matched to a gene: 7.

This chain links TRBV29-1 with TRBJ1-2; D unresolved. V lost 3 bases, J lost 4 bases, and 15 bases lay in between. The germline V gene has CDR1 SQVTM and CDR2 ANQGSEA. This CDR3 is 14 amino acids long. The CDR3 sequence is CSVDDFPASYGYTF. CDR3 bases: TGCAGCGTTGACGACTTCCCGGCCAGCTATGGCTACACCTTC.

This clone appeared once. The genes are TRBV14 and TRBJ2-2; 8 nucleotides match TRBD1. The germline gives CDR1 SGHDN, CDR2 FVKESK. After removal of 4 bases from V and 4 bases from J, the junction contained 8 bases not matched to a gene. The CDR3 is 16 residues long. CDR3 in amino acids: CASSPRQGSGTGELFF. CDR3 sequence (DNA): TGTGCCAGCAGCCCACGACAGGGGTCAGGCACCGGGGAGCTGTTTTTT.

This chain uses TRBV5-1 with TRBJ2-5; 8 nucleotides line up with TRBD1. Germline assignment: CDR1 SGHRS and CDR2 YFSETQ. With V trimmed by 3 bases and J by 9 bases, 10 bases remained unmatched. The CDR3 covers 14 residues. DNA for the CDR3: TGCGCCAGCAGCTCCGGGACAGGACAAGGCCCCCAGTACTTC. It is translated as CASSSGTGQGPQYF.

This clone was found a few times. This chain joins TRBV18 and TRBJ1-1; D is undetermined. Trimming pared 5 bases from V and 4 bases from J, leaving 11 bases between. The CDR3 totals 13 residues. From germline, CDR1 is KGHSH and CDR2 LQKENI. The CDR3 nucleotides are TGTGCCAGCTCATATGTTTTTTCCACTGAAGCTTTCTTT. Its translation is CASSYVFSTEAFF.

The chain links TRBV10-3 to TRBJ1-2, with D tentatively TRBD1 (5 bases). Trimming left V 0 bases short and J 2 bases short, with 10 bases between. There are 15 residues in the CDR3. The germline V gene has CDR1 ENHRY and CDR2 SYGVKD. The CDR3, as DNA: TGTGCCATCAGTGAGTCACCAGGGCAAAACTATGGCTACACCTTC. Its protein product is CAISESPGQNYGYTF.

The chain couples TRBV2 to TRBJ2-7; 7 bases fit TRBD1. Germline CDR1 reads SNHLY; CDR2 reads FYNNEI. With V trimmed by 5 bases and J by 0 bases, 7 bases remained unmatched. The CDR3 has 15 amino acids. As DNA, the CDR3 is TGTGCCAGCAGTCGAGGGGGCTCAGGCTCCTACGAGCAGTACTTC. This codes for CASSRGGSGSYEQYF.